The present TCR beta chain was sequenced within a study of T-cell memory formation after mild COVID-19 (dated by TCRdb to about 2021). About the study as a whole: TCR sequence clusters from the two donors were largely donor specific. In two donors, T-cell clones that expanded and contracted after mild COVID-19 were followed by sequencing TCRalpha and TCRbeta repertoires longitudinally. The cohort was made up of two young adult volunteers, one female and one male, who were previously healthy. What the authors observed across the whole study: Contracting CD4+ clones were located mainly in the CM and EM memory subsets, whereas CD8+ clones were found to be enriched in EMRA. Only a couple of mild cases were covered in the study, and larger cohorts including severe cases with pre-infection samples were considered necessary. Some responding clones were found in pre-infection memory, which suggests that pre-existing cross-reactive memory T cells took part in the SARS-CoV-2 response. The second-wave clones that peaked on day 37 were not confirmed to be SARS-CoV-2 specific. From day 15 to 85, contracting clones showed balanced CD4/CD8 phenotypes, whereas a second wave of clones that expanded from day 15 to 37 leaned towards CD4+.

The sequencer listed for this sample is Illumina NovaSeq 6000. TCRalpha and TCRbeta cDNA libraries were built by 5'RACE with constant-segment primers, adding sample barcodes and unique molecular identifiers. Trizol reagent was used to extract RNA from every sample. The libraries were amplified in two PCR steps, and the second step added a second sample barcode and Illumina TruSeq adapters. Sequencing of libraries was performed on an Illumina NovaSeq with 2 x 150 bp paired-end reads. From the authors' description of their analysis: Reads were demultiplexed and collapsed into UMI-guided consensus sequences with migec v1.2.7. Using mixcr v2.1.11, UMI consensuses were aligned to TRA and TRB V and J templates and then assembled into clonotypes. Expanded or contracted clonotypes were those called significant by both edgeR and NoisET, with noise models trained on biological replicates. For edgeR calls, the cutoffs were a false discovery rate-adjusted p below 0.01 and a log2 fold-change threshold of 1. PCA with hierarchical clustering of max-normalized trajectories of the 1000 most abundant clonotypes was used as exploratory dynamics analysis. The CD4 or CD8 phenotype of responding clones was assigned using the separately sequenced CD4+ and CD8+ repertoires. TCRdb applied fastp at Q25 and MiXCR to the public reads, then kept only in-frame beta chains. Merged by CDR3 protein, the rows form single entries marked with the most common genes and DNA. The V and J calls here are based on TCRdb, not the publication. This sample gives hundreds of thousands of distinct CDR3 sequences in total; about a sixth of them show up just once. Together, the top ten hold more than 20% of the sample.

From cysteine to phenylalanine, the CDR3 is 13 amino acids long. Of the read, only the CDR3 DNA is kept; its 39 bases are in frame from base 1. Sequences KGHDR (CDR1) and SFDVKD (CDR2) are obtained from the germline V gene. Clipping removes 9 bases from V and 2 bases from J, with 3 as the unmatched junction base count. In its sample, this clonotype was seen a few times. Its recognized antigen is unknown. Nothing much larger sits one base from this clone, and base qualities are not available. PBMCs were isolated by Ficoll-Paque density gradient centrifugation. Sequences were obtained from PBMCs or a T cell subset sorted from them (not recorded which). The sequence joins TRBV24-1 to TRBJ2-3, and TRBD2 matches 8 of the central bases. This receptor was identified in a man aged 18 to 35 who had mild COVID-19 (a few samples of this study predate the infection). The sample titles of this study are shuffled in the database, so cell type and time point are left out; the donor was told from shared clones. CDR3 loop: CATRGGITDTQYF. The bases are TGTGCCACCCGGGGGGGAATCACAGATACGCAGTATTTT.